This T cell receptor (beta chain) was found in a study of T cells in Graves' hyperthyroidism and ophthalmopathy. The V gene lost 5 bases and the J gene lost 2 bases, with 21 bases spanning the gap. Looked up from germline, CDR1 is SGHAT and CDR2 is FQNNGV. CDR3 length: 18 residues. The investigators amplified TCR beta CDR3 regions from RNA transcripts. The study used the HTBI primer set for a first-round RT-PCR of the TCR CDR3. Using its own MiXCR run on the multiplex PCR reads, TCRdb lists one record per CDR3 protein. This sample has approximately 690,000 distinct CDR3 sequences, with less than 25% found just once.

The source of this sequence is a man aged 25-45 years with Graves' ophthalmopathy. The sample comprised blood. The chain has TRBV11-2 and TRBJ2-2; a weak D match, TRBD2 (6 bases). For the CDR3, the DNA is TGTGCCAGCAGCCATTTAGAAGTAGCGGAGATAAACACCGGGGAGCTGTTTTTT. Protein: CASSHLEVAEINTGELFF.